One TCR beta chain is described in this entry. This clone was picked up one time. This receptor's antigen is unknown. No much larger clone is present one base from it, and per-base qualities are unavailable. This sample is drawn from a study of cytomegalovirus exposure and HLA in healthy donors (dated by TCRdb to 2017 to 2019). Concerning the study at large: In an earlier analysis of some 550 of the donors, 276 Gb of sequence data and some 120 million unique TCR beta sequences from 180 million or so T cells were reported. An early release that covered around 590 HLA-typed donors contained approximately 300 gigabases of sequencing data and approximately 85 million unique TCR sequences. Using immunosequencing, the study profiled T cell repertoires from about 620 subjects and related those repertoires to cytomegalovirus serostatus. Along with the roughly 670-subject first cohort, a separate validation cohort of over 90 different subjects was used. Every discovery cohort repertoire had been produced on one sequencing platform. HLA typing covered class I and class II loci at four-digit resolution. Among the roughly 400 genotyped donors, roughly 80% belonged to the genetic ancestry cluster associated with self-reported Caucasian donors. A few DR-DQ haplotypes were treated as single units for association and clustering because of strong linkage in the cohort. A later analysis re-analyzed previously published TCR beta repertoires from hundreds of donors and added high-resolution HLA genotyping to study TCR occurrence patterns. Alongside the repertoire data, information on donor age, sex, ethnicity and CMV serostatus was compiled. High-throughput TCR immunosequencing, statistical association of individual TCRs with disease status, and machine learning were combined to predict cytomegalovirus infection status. The study aimed to test whether signatures of past pathogen exposure could be identified by cataloging public T cell receptors. Across 300 to 400 genotyped donors of the cohort, an average of about 240,000 unique TCR beta nucleotide sequences per donor were sequenced, and roughly 18% of those sequences were non-productive. In an earlier analysis of roughly 580 of the donors, high-throughput TCR beta sequencing was used to judge whether each TCR beta V gene segment behaved as functional or pseudogenic. The number of typed donors differed by locus: about 629-640 for A, B, C, DRB1 and DQB1; some 500 for DQA1; some 590 for DPA1; and around 450 for DPB1. Genome-wide SNP genotypes for about three fifths of the 666 donors were used in a later genetic analysis, which treated that subset as a discovery cohort. Rather than drawing on any new phenotypic data, the later analysis identified candidate immune exposures from TCR beta sequences and the way those sequences occurred across donors.

The cohort consisted of 650 to 700 healthy bone marrow donors. At the time of sampling, every cohort member was nominally healthy, though immune exposures that went unrecorded were likely present. Of the roughly 670 cohort members, around 310 had a positive CMV serostatus and 352 had a negative one, while no CMV serostatus was recorded for the donor. Each donor provided a peripheral blood sample, and peripheral blood mononuclear cells were used for TCR beta sequencing. Genomic DNA was extracted from the blood cell samples with the Qiagen DNeasy Blood Extraction Kit. Library preparation employed the immunoSEQ multiplex PCR assay. For the multiplex PCR, a mixture combining 60 forward primers for TCR Vbeta segments and 13 reverse primers for TCR Jbeta segments was used. The CDR3 region of rearranged TCR beta genes was amplified from genomic DNA with a multiplex PCR assay. Amplified TCR beta libraries were sequenced as 87-base-pair reads on the Illumina HiSeq System. Per the original workflow: A later analysis tallied some 79 million unique TCR beta chains across the 600 to 700 repertoires, and about 10 million of those chains were shared by two or more donors. Raw reads were error-corrected and collapsed into unique sequences with a nearest-neighbor algorithm that merged closely related sequences to remove PCR and sequencing errors. V, D and J gene segments were assigned by aligning CDR3 sequences to IMGT reference sequences. For a sequence to be retained, at least a six-nucleotide match to both a V gene segment and a J gene segment was required. A rearrangement counted as productive if the CDR3 had no stop codons and remained in frame with V and J, and every other rearrangement counted as non-productive. CDR3 was defined according to IMGT convention as the region running from the second conserved V-encoded cysteine to the conserved J-encoded phenylalanine. The earlier analysis of some 600 of the donors excluded sequences that lacked an unambiguous match to a single V gene segment. In an earlier analysis of some 590 of the donors, a V segment was called functional when productive rearrangements were above 56.7%, and segregating when the standard deviation between donors exceeded 5%. A statistical classification framework was built for diagnosing cytomegalovirus status from the catalog of TCR beta chain sequences. In a later analysis, V and J genes were assigned by comparing TCR nucleotide sequences against IMGT/GENE-DB human TR gene sequences. Using the TCRdist pipeline, a later analysis assigned CDR3 sequences along with most-parsimonious VDJ recombination scenarios. In a later analysis, every TCR beta chain was defined by the combination of its CDR3 amino acid sequence and its V-gene family, and reads without a unique V-gene family were dropped. A later analysis removed roughly 590 highly shared, low-generation-probability nucleotide sequences to deal with suspected cross-contamination and a sequencing artifact. For each public chain, a later analysis derived a clonal expansion index from normalized ranks of inferred template counts within each repertoire. Generation probabilities in a later analysis came from a VDJ recombination model fitted to out-of-frame rearrangements, and those results were checked against IGoR. Hypergeometric tests were used in a later analysis to score TCR-TCR, TCR-HLA and TCR-CMV co-occurrence, with a repertoire-size bias correction applied to the TCR pairs. A later analysis estimated false discovery rates by permuting HLA or CMV assignments 20 times. In a later analysis, co-occurring TCRs were grouped using DBSCAN, and TCRdist sequence similarity was added for clustering within HLA-allele-positive subsets. For co-occurrence clustering, repertoires with fewer than 30,000 or more than 120,000 public chains were excluded, along with 5 or 6 repertoires with anomalous nucleotide sharing. This is the immuneACCESS table as TCRdb keeps it, with only in-frame sequences that have V and J called. A part of the clones is gone; compared with another copy, unresolved V genes explain less than half, and the rest is unexplained. V, J and clone size are those of that table, while D and trimming were read from the DNA. This sample gives about 91,000 clones in total; under 75% of them show up just once. The ten largest make up about 2.3% of the sample.

V lost 1 base and J lost 3 bases; the stretch between them is 7 bases long. CDR1 and CDR2 were assigned from the germline V gene (reference sequence) as MNHEY and SMNVEV. The CDR3 measures 13 amino acids from cysteine to phenylalanine. The entry retains the CDR3 DNA only, 39 bases that are in frame from base 1. General study outcomes and caveats: At a false discovery rate of 0.05, a later analysis linked around 17,000 TCR beta sequences to specific HLA alleles. Correlated functional status among segregating V segments might be attributable to linkage disequilibrium, but an unknown experimental factor could not be ruled out. In a later analysis, several top co-occurrence clusters were reported to appear linked to parvovirus B19, influenza, CMV and Epstein-Barr virus. In a later analysis, the rate of TCR association differed among HLA loci, with DRB1 alleles having the most associated TCRs and HLA-C alleles having the fewest. Some IMGT-functional V segments, including TRBV6-2 and TRBV6-3, could not be distinguished by the 87-base-pair reads and were therefore excluded. In the study, some 160 TCR beta chains were listed as associated with cytomegalovirus. A later genetic analysis reported fewer N-insertions in productive TCRs among donors in an Asian-associated ancestry cluster than the roughly 700-donor mean. In vitro tests confirmed that a few of the cytomegalovirus-associated TCR beta chains recognize cytomegalovirus antigens. In a later analysis, HLA-associated TCR beta chains were found to be more clonally expanded and to have lower generation probabilities than equally common non-associated chains. Because some donors lacked HLA typing at each locus, the association tests relied only on the typed subset. Because counts were too low, 15 or so rarely observed V segments, including chromosome 9 orphons, were excluded from the earlier analysis of some 540 of the donors. A further reported finding was that TCR beta sequences accurately predicted the HLA-A and HLA-B alleles for most subjects in the first cohort. An earlier analysis of approximately 570 of the donors showed that most TCR beta V segments appeared in productive rearrangements either about 90% or about 30% of the time, which broadly matched IMGT annotations. The cohort was sequenced for TCR beta chains only, and without alpha or paired-chain data the features that could be detected were limited. A cluster of highly shared sequence variants was judged likely to represent a technical artifact of the sequencing pipeline. The authors suggested that the approach could potentially be generalized to other disease states and immunological phenotypes. The only immune exposure information available for the cohort was CMV serostatus. The classifier was reported to diagnose cytomegalovirus status with high specificity and sensitivity in both the original and validation cohorts. A later genetic analysis associated a missense DCLRE1C variant with V-gene and J-gene trimming of TCR beta chains, and an independent cohort replicated the association. Strong co-occurrence of HLA alleles, especially DR and DQ, made assigning TCR associations to individual alleles difficult. Sequencing depth was assumed to be roughly uniform across donors in the presence/absence analyses, though that assumption may not hold. Across donors, most TCR sequences were observed very rarely, whereas some public TCRs were present in many individuals. Most CMV-associated TCR beta chains appeared to be HLA-restricted in a later analysis, and the HLA associations seemed to be driven largely by CMV exposure.

The rearranged segments are TRBV27 and TRBJ2-7, with no D gene named confidently. Material for sequencing was PBMCs. The receptor was derived from a human donor in good health. DNA sequence: TGTGCCAGCAGTTTATACCTAGGCTACGAGCAGTACTTC. It specifies CASSLYLGYEQYF.